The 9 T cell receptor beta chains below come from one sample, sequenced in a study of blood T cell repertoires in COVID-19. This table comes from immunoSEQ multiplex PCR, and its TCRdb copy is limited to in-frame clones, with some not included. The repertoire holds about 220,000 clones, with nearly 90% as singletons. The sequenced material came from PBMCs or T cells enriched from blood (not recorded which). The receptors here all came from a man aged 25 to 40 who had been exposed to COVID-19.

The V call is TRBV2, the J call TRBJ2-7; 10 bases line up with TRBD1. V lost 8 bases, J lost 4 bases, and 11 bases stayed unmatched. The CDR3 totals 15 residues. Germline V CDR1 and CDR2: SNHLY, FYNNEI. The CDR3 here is CASGRDRGFSYEQYF. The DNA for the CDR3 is TGTGCCAGCGGCCGGGACAGGGGATTCTCTTACGAGCAGTACTTC.

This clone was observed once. DNA for the CDR3: TGTGCCAGCAGCCCTGACAGGGGCAATCAGCCCCAGCATTTT. Translated: CASSPDRGNQPQHF. The chain is built from TRBV27 and TRBJ1-5; TRBD1 matches 7 bases. CDR1 is MNHEY and CDR2 is SMNVEV in the germline V gene (reference sequence). This CDR3 region has 14 residues. Losses at the gene ends were 6 bases for V and 2 bases for J; bases not matched to a gene: 4.

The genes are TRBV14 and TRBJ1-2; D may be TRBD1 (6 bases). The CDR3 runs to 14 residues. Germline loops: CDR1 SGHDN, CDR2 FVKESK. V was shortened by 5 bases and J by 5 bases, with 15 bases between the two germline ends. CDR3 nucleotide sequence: TGTGCCAGCAGCTACCAGACAGGATATTATGGCTACACCTTC. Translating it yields CASSYQTGYYGYTF.

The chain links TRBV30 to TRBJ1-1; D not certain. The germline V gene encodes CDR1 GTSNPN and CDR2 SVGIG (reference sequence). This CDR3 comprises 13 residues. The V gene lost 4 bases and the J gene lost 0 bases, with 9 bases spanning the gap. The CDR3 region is CAWKEALNTEAFF. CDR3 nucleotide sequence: TGTGCCTGGAAGGAGGCGCTGAACACTGAAGCTTTCTTT.

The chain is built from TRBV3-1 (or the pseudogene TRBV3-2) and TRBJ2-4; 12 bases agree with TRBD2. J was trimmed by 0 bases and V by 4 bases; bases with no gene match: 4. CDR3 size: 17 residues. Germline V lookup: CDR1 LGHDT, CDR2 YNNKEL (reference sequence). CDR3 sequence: CASSLGLAGIAKNIQYF. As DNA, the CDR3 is TGTGCCAGCAGCCTTGGACTAGCGGGAATAGCCAAAAACATTCAGTACTTC.

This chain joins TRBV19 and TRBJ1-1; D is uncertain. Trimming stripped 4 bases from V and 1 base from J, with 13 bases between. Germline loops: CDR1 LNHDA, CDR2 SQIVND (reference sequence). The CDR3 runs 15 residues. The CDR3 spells CASSTDPRSNTEAFF. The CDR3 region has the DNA TGTGCCAGTAGTACCGACCCCAGGTCGAACACTGAAGCTTTCTTT.

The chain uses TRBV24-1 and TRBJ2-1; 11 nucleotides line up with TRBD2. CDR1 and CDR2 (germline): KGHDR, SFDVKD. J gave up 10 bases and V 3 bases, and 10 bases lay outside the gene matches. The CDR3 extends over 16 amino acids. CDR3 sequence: CATSDMGLADLVEQFF. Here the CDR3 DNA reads TGTGCCACCAGTGATATGGGACTAGCGGACCTCGTGGAGCAGTTCTTC.

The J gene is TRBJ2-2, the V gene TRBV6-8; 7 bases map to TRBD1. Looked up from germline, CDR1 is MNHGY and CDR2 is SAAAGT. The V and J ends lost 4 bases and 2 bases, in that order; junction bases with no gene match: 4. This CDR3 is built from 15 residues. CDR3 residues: CASSSRTGNTGELFF. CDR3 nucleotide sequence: TGTGCCAGCAGTTCCCGGACAGGCAACACCGGGGAGCTGTTTTTT.

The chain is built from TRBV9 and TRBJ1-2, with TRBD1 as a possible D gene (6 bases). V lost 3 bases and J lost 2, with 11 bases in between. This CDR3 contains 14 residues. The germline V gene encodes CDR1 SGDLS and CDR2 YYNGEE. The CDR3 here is CASSAGQSNYGYTF. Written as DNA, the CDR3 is TGTGCCAGCAGCGCTGGACAGTCGAACTATGGCTACACCTTC.